The present entry profiles one T cell receptor (beta chain) with its context. Its cognate antigen is unknown. At the DNA level, this CDR3 is encoded by other sequences in the same sample as well. These data originate in a study of shared clonotypes between healthy human individuals. General study points: Limited genetic and exposure-history diversity came from having few donors. Generation probability values for non-shared clonotypes were lower than those for clonotypes shared by all four donors. Memory subsets generally showed lower estimated richness than naive subsets.

Terminally differentiated effector memory CD45RA+ cells were left out of the naive CD8 fraction, which was CD45RO-negative and positively selected for CCR7. The method was immunoSEQ multiplex PCR; TCRdb's version includes in-frame clones alone and lacks a portion of them. Of about 2 million clones detected, less than 95% appear once; the ten largest clones hold 1% to 1.5%. The sequence derives from a man aged 18 to 29 in good health. Source material: naive CD8+ T cells sorted from blood.

CDR3 protein: CASSLDSNEQFF. DNA for the CDR3: TGTGCCAGCAGCTTAGATAGCAATGAGCAGTTCTTC. The chain is built from TRBV7-9 and TRBJ2-1; D is unresolved. The germline CDR1 and CDR2 sequences are SEHNR and FQNEAQ (reference sequence). There are 12 residues in the CDR3. V dropped 1 base and J dropped 6 bases, with 4 bases sitting between them.